What follows are 21 T cell receptor beta chains derived from one specimen sequenced in a study of T cell repertoires in cytomegalovirus infection. TCRdb itself ran the reads through MiXCR, one entry per CDR3 protein. The sample lists roughly 230,000 distinct CDR3 sequences, approximately 7% occurring once. The sample consisted of PBMCs. The source of these receptors is a human donor in good health (CMV status not recorded). Some clones in this sample may be carry-over from other donors' samples.

This clonotype has a count of ten or more. The gene calls are TRBV6-1 and TRBJ2-2; D might be TRBD1 (6 bases). V was pared by 4 bases and J by 5 bases, with 11 bases between. The CDR3 is made up of 14 amino acids. From germline, CDR1 is MNHNS and CDR2 SASEGT. The CDR3 loop reads CASSGTGRTGELFF. DNA for the CDR3: TGTGCCAGCAGTGGAACAGGGCGAACCGGGGAGCTGTTTTTT.

This clonotype was recorded at least ten times. The rearrangement joins TRBV15 to TRBJ2-2; TRBD1 is a possible D gene (5 bases). This CDR3 is built from 15 residues. CDR1 LNHNV and CDR2 YYDKDF come from the germline V gene (reference sequence). Trimming removed 3 bases from V and 1 base from J, with 9 bases in between. CDR3 nucleotide sequence: TGTGCCACCAGCAGCGACAGTGTGAACACCGGGGAGCTGTTTTTT. This sequence encodes CATSSDSVNTGELFF.

This clonotype was observed many times. The V gene is TRBV7-9, the J gene TRBJ2-1; D not resolved. This CDR3 has 12 residues. With 5 bases removed from V and 6 bases from J, the gap between germline ends came to 8 bases. Per germline, CDR1 SEHNR and CDR2 FQNEAQ (reference sequence). For the CDR3, the DNA is TGTGCCAGCAGCCCGAACAGCAATGAGCAGTTCTTC. Amino acid sequence: CASSPNSNEQFF.

This clonotype was found a few times. This chain uses TRBV9 with TRBJ1-3; D unresolved. The CDR3 covers 14 residues. Trimming pared 0 bases from V and 4 bases from J, leaving 8 bases between. Germline CDR1 SGDLS, CDR2 YYNGEE. The CDR3 nucleotides read TGTGCCAGCAGCGTAGGAGGGAACGGAAACACCATATATTTT. Translating it yields CASSVGGNGNTIYF.

The table lists this clonotype with many counts. The rearrangement uses TRBV29-1 and TRBJ2-1; TRBD2 matches at 14 bases. Per germline, CDR1 SQVTM and CDR2 ANQGSEA. CDR3 length equals 17 residues. Trimming cost V 7 bases and J 0 bases; bases outside gene matches: 8. Written as DNA, the CDR3 is TGCAGCGCCGAGGGGACTAGCGGGGGAAGCTCCTACAATGAGCAGTTCTTC. Its protein product is CSAEGTSGGSSYNEQFF.

In its sample, this clonotype was seen a few times. The V call is TRBV3-1, the J call TRBJ1-6, with 7 bases fitting TRBD1. J was trimmed by 8 bases and V by 3 bases; bases with no gene match: 4. The germline CDR1 and CDR2 sequences are LGHDT and YNNKEL (reference sequence). The CDR3 has 14 amino acids. This CDR3 reads CASSHFDRDSPLHF. As DNA, the CDR3 is TGTGCCAGCAGCCATTTTGACAGGGATTCACCCCTCCACTTT. The full variable domain, completed using reference TRBV3-1 and TRBJ1-6, is DTAVSQTPKYLVTQMGNDKSIKCEQNLGHDTMYWYKQDSKKFLKIMFSYNNKELIINETVPNRFSPKSPDKAHLNLHINSLELGDSAVYFCASSHFDRDSPLHFGNGTRLTVT.

This clonotype has at least ten counts. The chain employs TRBV29-1 and TRBJ1-2; possible D gene TRBD1, 5 bases. Germline V lookup: CDR1 SQVTM, CDR2 ANQGSEA. Trimming removed 7 bases at V and 6 bases at J, with 12 bases between. The CDR3 is made up of 11 amino acids. The DNA of the CDR3 is TGCAGCGCTAGGGGTTCTGATGGCTACACCTTC. It translates to CSARGSDGYTF.

Many counts were recorded for this clonotype. The chain carries TRBV7-2 and TRBJ2-2; D not certain. This CDR3 contains 16 residues. Trimming cost V 2 bases and J 4 bases, with 14 bases left between them. Germline loops: CDR1 SGHTA, CDR2 FQGNSA. The CDR3 region has the DNA TGTGCCAGCAGCTTAATCCTCGGTTCGGTCACCGGGGAGCTGTTTTTT. Its translation: CASSLILGSVTGELFF. Full variable domain (missing parts from reference TRBV7-2 and TRBJ2-2): GAGVSQSPSNKVTEKGKDVELRCDPISGHTALYWYRQSLGQGLEFLIYFQGNSAPDKSGLPSDRFSAERTGGSVSTLTIQRTQQEDSAVYLCASSLILGSVTGELFFGEGSRLTVL.

Many counts were recorded for this clonotype. V and J are TRBV5-8 and TRBJ1-1; no reliable D call. Germline CDR1 and CDR2: SGHTS and YDEGEE. V lost 4 bases, J lost 0 bases, and 13 bases lay in between. This CDR3 has 15 residues. The CDR3 DNA reads as TGTGCCAGCAGCCTACGTGGGCAGATGAACACTGAAGCTTTCTTT. Protein: CASSLRGQMNTEAFF.

This clonotype was seen a few times. This chain connects TRBV20-1 to TRBJ1-3, with a possible D match to TRBD1 (6 bases). The V end lost 0 bases, the J end lost 0 bases, and 12 bases lay between the germline ends. This CDR3 has 16 amino acids. CDR1 is DFQATT, CDR2 SNEGSKA, per germline (reference sequence). The DNA for the CDR3 is TGCAGTGCTAGAGATTGGGGGGGCGACTCTGGAAACACCATATATTTT. Its translation: CSARDWGGDSGNTIYF.

This clonotype has ten or more counts. The chain links TRBV7-9 to TRBJ1-1, with D possibly matching TRBD1 (6 bases). Looked up from germline, CDR1 is SEHNR and CDR2 is FQNEAQ (reference sequence). Trimming removed 10 bases from V and 3 bases from J, with 15 bases in between. This CDR3 is 13 amino acids long. Here the CDR3 DNA reads TGTGCCATCGCAAGGGGGATCGACACTGAAGCTTTCTTT. It translates to CAIARGIDTEAFF.

This clonotype was counted many times. CDR3 nucleotide sequence: TGTGCCAGCAGTCGCGACAGCTATGGCTACACCTTC. Residues: CASSRDSYGYTF. The V call is TRBV25-1, the J call TRBJ1-2; TRBD1 is a possible D gene (5 bases). The CDR3 spans 12 residues. Germline V gives CDR1 MGHDK, CDR2 SYGVNS. V was cut by 5 bases and J by 4 bases, with 8 bases left in between.

The chain recombines TRBV28 with TRBJ1-1; D ambiguous. V dropped 6 bases and J dropped 3 bases, with 17 bases sitting between them. The germline gives CDR1 MDHEN, CDR2 SYDVKM. The CDR3 extends over 15 amino acids. The CDR3 sequence: CASSRTGRLDTEAFF. The CDR3 DNA sequence: TGTGCCAGCAGCCGCACCGGGAGGCTTGACACTGAAGCTTTCTTT.

This clonotype was detected only a few times. The rearrangement uses TRBV14 and TRBJ1-1; possibly TRBD1 for D (5 bases). Trimming stripped 1 base from V and 5 bases from J, with 11 bases between. The CDR3 spans 14 residues. Germline V gene lookup returns CDR1 SGHDN and CDR2 FVKESK. CDR3 nucleotide sequence: TGTGCCAGCAGCCAAGCGCAGGGTCGGACTGAAGCTTTCTTT. The encoded protein is CASSQAQGRTEAFF.

This clonotype has a count of ten or more. The chain is built from TRBV5-6 and TRBJ2-1; 11 positions agree with TRBD2. Germline CDR1 reads SGHDT; CDR2 reads YYEEEE. The CDR3 is made up of 14 amino acids. Unmatched junction bases numbered 5, after V lost 4 bases and J lost 8 bases. For the CDR3, the DNA is TGTGCCAGCAGCCTTAGCGGGGGGGCCGATGAGCAGTTCTTC. It codes for CASSLSGGADEQFF.

This clonotype was recorded many times. V and J are TRBV4-3 and TRBJ1-1; D unclear. This CDR3 comprises 13 residues. V shed 2 bases and J shed 4 bases, with 8 bases lying between them. The V gene's germline CDR1 is LGHNA and CDR2 YSLEER. This CDR3 is CASSQLVGTEAFF. The CDR3 nucleotides read TGCGCCAGCAGCCAACTCGTAGGCACTGAAGCTTTCTTT.

This clonotype was detected many times. The junction shows a germline mismatch at one end, possibly a read error. V is TRBV20-1 and J is TRBJ2-1; tentatively, D is TRBD1 (6 bases). The CDR3 length is 14 residues. Per germline, CDR1 DFQATT and CDR2 SNEGSKA (reference sequence). The CDR3 DNA reads as TGCAGTGCGAGAGGTGGGCAGGGGTACAATGAGCAGTTCTTC. Its translation is CSARGGQGYNEQFF.

This clonotype has at least ten counts. The chain carries TRBV2 and TRBJ2-1; TRBD2 agrees at 8 bases. This CDR3 has 12 residues. V shed 8 bases and J 4 bases; nucleotides not matched to a gene: 1. CDR1 is SNHLY, CDR2 FYNNEI, per germline. Here the CDR3 reads CASRGGYNEQFF. Here the CDR3 DNA reads TGTGCCAGCCGGGGGGGTTACAATGAGCAGTTCTTC.

The sample holds many counts of this clonotype. The V and J genes are TRBV5-5 and TRBJ2-1; no clear D. Trimming removed 0 bases at V and 4 bases at J, with 11 bases between. From germline, CDR1 is SGHKS and CDR2 YYEKEE (reference sequence). The CDR3 has 15 amino acids. Here the CDR3 reads CASSLVSQVYNEQFF. The CDR3 bases are TGTGCCAGCAGCTTGGTCAGTCAGGTGTACAATGAGCAGTTCTTC.

The V gene is TRBV29-1, the J gene TRBJ2-1, with D perhaps TRBD2 (5 bases). CDR3 length: 10 amino acids. V was shortened by 6 bases and J by 13 bases, with 13 bases between the two germline ends. In germline, CDR1 is SQVTM, CDR2 ANQGSEA. CDR3 sequence: CSVIRESQFF. DNA of the CDR3: TGCAGCGTGATCCGGGAAAGTCAGTTCTTC.

The gene calls are TRBV29-1 and TRBJ2-7, with D unclear. This CDR3 is built from 13 residues. Trimming cost V 8 bases and J 2 bases, with 16 bases left between them. Germline CDR1 and CDR2: SQVTM and ANQGSEA. CDR3 nucleotides: TGCAGCTGTATGTCCGGGCTTACCTACGAGCAGTACTTC. This gives the protein CSCMSGLTYEQYF.